The 7 T cell receptor beta chains in this list originate from one sample, sequenced in a study of T cells in Graves' hyperthyroidism and ophthalmopathy. The CDR3 regions of TCR beta were amplified from RNA transcripts. HTBI primers were the set used in a first-round RT-PCR of the TCR CDR3. TCRdb independently ran MiXCR on the multiplex PCR reads; one entry per CDR3 protein. The sample comprises 500,000 or so distinct CDR3 sequences, under 20% of which are singletons, and roughly a sixth rests with the top ten. The specimen was blood. Receptor source: a woman aged 18-35 years with Graves' ophthalmopathy.

This clonotype was detected many times. The chain links TRBV20-1 to TRBJ2-3; D is undetermined. This CDR3 has 14 amino acids. The germline V gene encodes CDR1 DFQATT and CDR2 SNEGSKA (reference sequence). Deletions cut 4 bases from V and 4 bases from J, with 15 bases between. CDR3 region: CSAMGLNAADTQYF. The CDR3 DNA is TGCAGTGCTATGGGCCTTAACGCCGCAGATACGCAGTATTTT.

This clonotype was picked up many times. The chain combines TRBV10-3 with TRBJ1-1, with a possible D match to TRBD1 (5 bases). The CDR3 is made up of 16 amino acids. The V and J ends lost 0 bases and 0 bases respectively, with 11 bases between them. Germline CDR1 reads ENHRY; CDR2 reads SYGVKD. The CDR3 nucleotides read TGTGCCATCAGTGAGTCAATAGGGGTGATGAACACTGAAGCTTTCTTT. The encoded protein is CAISESIGVMNTEAFF.

The sample holds many counts of this clonotype. V usage is TRBV30 and J usage is TRBJ2-7; 8 bases are shared with TRBD1. V gave up 2 bases and J gave up 3 bases; unmatched junction bases: 3. Germline V CDR1 and CDR2: GTSNPN, SVGIG (reference sequence). This CDR3 has 13 residues. The CDR3: CAWSQDRDYEQYF. Here the CDR3 DNA reads TGTGCCTGGAGTCAGGACAGGGACTACGAGCAGTACTTC.

This clonotype was recorded at least ten times. CDR3 loop: CASSRPGTLGEQYF. Here the CDR3 DNA reads TGTGCCAGCAGCCGTCCCGGGACATTGGGCGAGCAGTACTTC. The V call is TRBV28, the J call TRBJ2-7; tentatively, D is TRBD1 (6 bases). V lost 6 bases to trimming and J lost 6 bases, with 18 bases between them. Germline-derived CDR1 and CDR2 are MDHEN and SYDVKM. CDR3 length: 14 amino acids.

This clonotype was detected ten times or more. This sequence joins TRBV30 and TRBJ1-5; D uncertain. The CDR3 totals 14 residues. The germline V gene has CDR1 GTSNPN and CDR2 SVGIG (reference sequence). The V and J ends lost 2 bases and 1 base respectively, with 9 bases between them. This CDR3 is CAWSHSRSNQPQHF. The CDR3 coding sequence is TGTGCCTGGAGTCACTCTAGGAGCAATCAGCCCCAGCATTTT.

This chain joins TRBV10-3 and TRBJ1-1, with D unclear. Trimming left V 5 bases short and J 1 base short, with 14 bases between. From germline, CDR1 is ENHRY and CDR2 SYGVKD. The CDR3 is 15 amino acids. The DNA of the CDR3 is TGTGCCATCAGTTACTCTCACAGAGCGAACACTGAAGCTTTCTTT. This encodes CAISYSHRANTEAFF.

The table lists this clonotype with many counts. The chain uses TRBV30 and TRBJ1-1; no firm D call. Germline V gene data show CDR1 as GTSNPN and CDR2 as SVGIG (reference sequence). The ends were cut back, 4 bases at V and 1 base at J, with 7 bases in the middle. This CDR3 region has 12 residues. CDR3 coding DNA: TGTGCCTGGAAACGGGGGAACACTGAAGCTTTCTTT. Translation gives CAWKRGNTEAFF.